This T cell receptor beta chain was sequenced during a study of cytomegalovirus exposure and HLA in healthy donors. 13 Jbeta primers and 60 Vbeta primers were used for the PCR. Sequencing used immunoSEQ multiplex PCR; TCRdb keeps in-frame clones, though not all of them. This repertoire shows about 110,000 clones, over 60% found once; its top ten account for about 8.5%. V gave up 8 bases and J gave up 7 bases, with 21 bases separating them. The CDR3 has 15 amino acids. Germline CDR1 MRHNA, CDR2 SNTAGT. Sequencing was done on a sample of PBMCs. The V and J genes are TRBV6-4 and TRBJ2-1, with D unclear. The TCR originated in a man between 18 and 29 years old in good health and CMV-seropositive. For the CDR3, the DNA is TGTGCCAGCCAATTCAATACCCCACCCACAAATGAGCAGTTCTTC. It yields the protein CASQFNTPPTNEQFF.